This passage covers 12 T cell receptor beta chains from one sample sequenced in a study of tumor-infiltrating lymphocytes in primary liver carcinoma. Total RNA amounting to about 520 ng was the source from which TCR beta cDNA was made with a constant-region primer. Generation of the TCR beta libraries relied on three nested multiplex PCR rounds using slightly modified ARM-PCR. The opening two PCR rounds, 10 cycles each, paired TRBV1-TRBV30 forward primers with a C-beta reverse primer. From the multiplex PCR reads, TCRdb called clonotypes with MiXCR, one entry per CDR3 protein. There are around 330,000 distinct CDR3 sequences in the sample; 65% occur only once, and approximately 9% lies in the top ten. The study extracted blood RNA from unsorted whole blood and also extracted germline DNA. What was sequenced was peripheral blood. The receptor set was obtained from a man aged 35 to 55 with primary liver carcinoma and hepatitis B virus infection.

Comment on this clonotype: A much larger clonotype is one base distant, so this may be a read error. The chain uses TRBV6-1 and TRBJ2-5; 8 nucleotides line up with TRBD2. Losses at the gene ends were 8 bases for V and 4 bases for J; bases not matched to a gene: 21. The germline CDR1 and CDR2 sequences are MNHNS and SASEGT. The CDR3 is made up of 18 amino acids. The CDR3 bases are TGTGCCAGCCTTTCCCCCGGGACTGGCGGGAGGCCGGTAGAGACCCAGTACTTC. It yields the protein CASLSPGTGGRPVETQYF.

Comment on this clonotype: Compared with germline, one end of the junction differs, possibly owing to a read error. The chain combines TRBV11-2 with TRBJ2-3; TRBD2 matches 12 bases. Germline values: CDR1 SGHAT, CDR2 FQNNGV. The CDR3 has 15 residues. The CDR3 reads CASSLGRLAGDTLYF. CDR3 DNA: TGTGCCAGTAGCTTAGGGCGACTAGCGGGAGATACGCTGTATTTT.

As to this clonotype: This may be a read error, as it is one base from a much larger clone. The chain couples TRBV4-1 to TRBJ2-7, with 8 bases lining up with TRBD2. Germline loops: CDR1 MGHRA, CDR2 YSYEKL. This CDR3 has 19 amino acids. V shed 3 bases and J 5 bases; nucleotides not matched to a gene: 21. The CDR3 loop reads CASSHDTAGLVGRGDEQYF. CDR3 in DNA: TGCGCCAGCAGCCATGATACGGCGGGACTAGTGGGGAGAGGAGACGAGCAGTACTTC.

This clonotype was counted at least ten times. This chain connects TRBV11-2 to TRBJ2-1, with 11 positions matching TRBD1. V was pared by 3 bases and J by 6 bases, with 10 bases of the junction left unmatched. The CDR3 loop spans 17 amino acids. Germline values: CDR1 SGHAT, CDR2 FQNNGV. CDR3 sequence reads: CASSFPKGQGGLNEQFF. The CDR3 DNA reads TGTGCCAGCAGCTTTCCTAAGGGACAGGGGGGACTCAATGAGCAGTTCTTC.

This clonotype was seen only a few times. This may be a read error: a much more frequent sequence differs by one nucleotide. V is TRBV28 and J is TRBJ2-3, with TRBD2 as a possible D gene (6 bases). Germline lookup yields CDR1 MDHEN and CDR2 SYDVKM. The CDR3 runs to 12 residues. This CDR3 is CANSQAGDTQYF. The CDR3 DNA reads TGTGCCAACAGTCAGGCGGGGGATACGCAGTATTTT.

About this clonotype itself: A much larger clone lies one base from this, so it may be a read error. The gene calls are TRBV29-1 and TRBJ2-5, with D perhaps TRBD2 (7 bases). In germline, CDR1 is SQVTM, CDR2 ANQGSEA. Trimming cost V 6 bases and J 2 bases, with 19 bases left between them. This CDR3 comprises 15 residues. The CDR3 DNA reads TGCAGCGTAGTGATGGGGGGGGGGGCTCAAGAGACCCAGTACTTC. Protein sequence: CSVVMGGGAQETQYF. Based on the CDR3 plus reference TRBV29-1 and TRBJ2-5, the full variable domain is SAVISQKPSRDICQRGTSLTIQCQVDSQVTMMFWYRQQPGQSLTLIATANQGSEATYESGFVIDKFPISRPNLTFSTLTVSNMSPEDSSIYLCSVVMGGGAQETQYFGPGTRLLVL.

On this clonotype itself: This could be a read error, since a much larger clone is one nucleotide away. The chain uses TRBV30 and TRBJ2-2, with D perhaps TRBD2 (6 bases). V lost 7 bases and J lost 4, with 22 bases in between. From germline, CDR1 is GTSNPN and CDR2 SVGIG (reference sequence). This CDR3 has 16 amino acids. The DNA for the CDR3 is TGTGCCTTGACTCGGCGGACTAACCTTACCACCGGGGAGCTGTTTTTT. Residues: CALTRRTNLTTGELFF.

Regarding this clonotype: Relative to the germline gene, one junction end is altered; a read error may explain this. This chain connects TRBV7-6 to TRBJ2-1; 11 positions match TRBD2. The CDR3 consists of 15 residues. Germline CDR1 is SGHVS and CDR2 is FNYEAQ. Here the CDR3 reads CASTLGGLAEGAPFF. The CDR3, as DNA: TGTGCCAGCACCTTAGGGGGACTAGCGGAAGGAGCCCCGTTCTTC.

As to this clonotype: Just one base apart from a much larger clone, this may be a read error. The gene calls are TRBV6-2 or TRBV6-3 and TRBJ1-5; 7 bases line up with TRBD1. Losses at the gene ends were 10 bases for V and 9 bases for J; bases not matched to a gene: 9. The CDR3 totals 12 residues. Germline V gene sequence: CDR1 MNHEY, CDR2 SVGEGT. CDR3 coding DNA: TGTGCCACCAGGACCCGGACAGGGCCCCAGCATTTT. Protein: CATRTRTGPQHF.

Worth noting for this clonotype: One junction end disagrees with the germline gene, perhaps due to a read error. The chain recombines TRBV11-1 with TRBJ1-6; D gene ambiguous. CDR1 and CDR2 from the germline V gene are SGHAT and FQDESV (reference sequence). CDR3 length: 13 amino acids. CDR3 loop: CASSRKLVSPLHF. For the CDR3, the DNA is TGTGCCAGTAGCCGGAAACTGGTTTCACCTCTCCACTTT.

For this clonotype: Here the CDR3 omits its conserved ending phenylalanine or tryptophan, so a read error is the likely source. The chain has TRBV11-2 and TRBJ2-2; no clear D. Between the trimmed V and J ends, which lost 2 bases and 0 bases, there was a span of 7 bases. Looked up from germline, CDR1 is SGHAT and CDR2 is FQNNGV. The CDR3 is made up of 15 amino acids. The CDR3 DNA reads TGTGCCAGCAGCTTAAGGGCCGCGAACACCGGGGAGCTGTTTTAT. Protein product: CASSLRAANTGELFY.

Note on this clonotype: One junction end disagrees with the germline gene, perhaps due to a read error. The V and J genes are TRBV10-2 and TRBJ2-4; TRBD2 aligns across 9 bases. The CDR3 length is 15 residues. Germline V gives CDR1 WSHSY, CDR2 SAAADI. The chain's CDR3 is CAGSESPGGGDIQYF. Written as DNA, the CDR3 is TGCGCCGGCAGTGAGTCGCCAGGCGGGGGGGACATTCAGTACTTC.